This T cell receptor beta chain was identified in a study of blood T cells in healthy people across ages. Study results and caveats: Estimated diversity across one million T cells was deemed an underestimate.

PCR was performed a second time for 7 to 11 cycles using a sample-barcoded 5' primer and a J-beta primer mix. MiXCR was run by TCRdb on the 5' RACE reads, yielding one entry per CDR3 protein. In the table there are more than 650,000 distinct CDR3 sequences, roughly 53% of which are singletons. The donors, aged roughly 6 to 95, were healthy Caucasians from Russia. The amount of total RNA extracted per sample was at least 5.5 micrograms. A remark on this clonotype: Its target is unknown.

Material for sequencing was blood. This TCR was sampled from a man older than 75 in good health.

The CDR3 spells CASLKIPGQFYEQYF. The CDR3 DNA sequence: TGTGCCAGTCTCAAGATTCCGGGACAGTTCTACGAGCAGTACTTC. The rearrangement links TRBV6-1 to TRBJ2-7; TRBD1 aligns across 7 bases. The CDR3 spans 15 residues. The germline CDR1 and CDR2 sequences are MNHNS and SASEGT. Trimming removed 9 bases from V and 3 bases from J; junction bases left unmatched: 14.